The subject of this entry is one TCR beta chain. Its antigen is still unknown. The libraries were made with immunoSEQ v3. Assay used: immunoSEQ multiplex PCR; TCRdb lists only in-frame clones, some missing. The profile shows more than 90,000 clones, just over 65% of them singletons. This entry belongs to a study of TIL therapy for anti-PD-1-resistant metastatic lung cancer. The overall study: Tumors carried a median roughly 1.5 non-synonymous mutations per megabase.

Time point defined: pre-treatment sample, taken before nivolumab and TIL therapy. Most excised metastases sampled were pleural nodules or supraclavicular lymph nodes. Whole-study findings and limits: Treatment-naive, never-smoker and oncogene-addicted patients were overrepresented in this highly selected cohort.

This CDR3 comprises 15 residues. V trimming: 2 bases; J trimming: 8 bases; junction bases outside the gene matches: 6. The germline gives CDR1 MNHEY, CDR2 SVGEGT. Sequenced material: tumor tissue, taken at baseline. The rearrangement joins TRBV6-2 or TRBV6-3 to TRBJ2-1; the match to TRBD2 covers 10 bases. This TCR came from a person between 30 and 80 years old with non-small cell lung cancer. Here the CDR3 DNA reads TGTGCCAGCAGTTACCAACTAGCGGGGTTGGATGAGCAGTTCTTC. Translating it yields CASSYQLAGLDEQFF.